Here is one T cell receptor (beta chain) with its context. Its antigen is not known. Sequencing was at deep level. Method: immunoSEQ multiplex PCR; TCRdb's copy keeps in-frame clones and lacks some. Of some 2,000,000 clones in the sample, approximately 95% were seen once. This sample is drawn from a study of shared clonotypes between healthy human individuals. Notes on the study in general: Inspection by rarefaction showed sorted-subset sequencing to be incomplete despite large depth. Researchers found naive subsets generally carried larger estimated richness than memory subsets. Clonotypes which were not shared had lower generation probabilities than clonotypes that all four donors shared.

CDR3 size: 13 residues. Germline CDR1 SGHRS, CDR2 YFSETQ. Trimming pared 3 bases from V and 7 bases from J, leaving 13 bases between. The receptor's source is a man aged 18 to 29 in good health. The material sequenced was naive CD4+ T cells sorted from blood. Subset denoted: CD45RA+ positively selected. This chain joins TRBV5-1 and TRBJ1-1; TRBD1 might be the D (6 bases). The CDR3 sequence is CASSSRAGDEAFF. The CDR3 region has the DNA TGCGCCAGCAGCTCTCGGGCAGGGGATGAAGCTTTCTTT.